The 10 T cell receptor beta chains below come from one sample, sequenced in a study of molecular identifiers for immune sequencing clone quantification. TCRdb re-called the PCR reads through MiXCR, storing one row per CDR3 protein. The sample has fewer than 350,000 distinct CDR3 sequences, about 20% seen once. Material for sequencing was naive CD8+ T cells from blood, with Jurkat cell RNA spiked in. Subset: FACS-sorted CD8+CD4-CCR7+CD45RA+ naive T cells. Receptor source: a human donor in good health. Some libraries in this study had Jurkat cell RNA spiked in.

The table lists this clonotype with many counts. V gene TRBV19 combines with J gene TRBJ1-5; unclear D gene. With 5 bases removed from V and 4 bases from J, the gap between germline ends came to 12 bases. This CDR3 contains 14 residues. In germline, CDR1 is LNHDA, CDR2 SQIVND (reference sequence). CDR3 region: CASSYGTPNQPQHF. The CDR3 DNA is TGTGCCAGTAGTTATGGTACACCTAATCAGCCCCAGCATTTT.

This clonotype showed up many times. V is TRBV29-1 and J is TRBJ1-1; no firm D call. CDR1 and CDR2 (germline): SQVTM, ANQGSEA. This CDR3 contains 14 residues. The ends were cut back, 4 bases at V and 0 bases at J, with 12 bases in the middle. In nucleotides, the CDR3 is TGCAGCGTTGTAAGACGGTCTTTGAACACTGAAGCTTTCTTT. Translating it yields CSVVRRSLNTEAFF.

This clonotype was detected only a few times. V usage is TRBV27 and J usage is TRBJ1-4; 7 nucleotides match TRBD1. This CDR3 has 14 residues. V lost 0 bases to trimming and J lost 7 bases; unmatched junction nucleotides: 2. Germline values: CDR1 MNHEY, CDR2 SMNVEV (reference sequence). The CDR3 spells CASSLSGGGEKLFF. The CDR3 DNA sequence: TGTGCCAGCAGTTTATCAGGGGGCGGTGAAAAACTGTTTTTT. Together with reference TRBV27 and TRBJ1-4, the CDR3 gives the full variable domain: EAQVTQNPRYLITVTGKKLTVTCSQNMNHEYMSWYRQDPGLGLRQIYYSMNVEVTDKGDVPEGYKVSRKEKRNFPLILESPSPNQTSLYFCASSLSGGGEKLFFGSGTQLSVL.

DNA for the CDR3: TGTGCCAGCAGCATCGGGACTAGCGGGAGGGCCAGCTCCTACGAGCAGTACTTC. It encodes CASSIGTSGRASSYEQYF. The rearrangement uses TRBV7-9 and TRBJ2-7; 16 bases line up with TRBD2. V lost 5 bases and J lost 0; bases outside the gene matches: 7. The CDR3 spans 18 residues. Germline CDR1 and CDR2: SEHNR and FQNEAQ (reference sequence).

This clonotype was seen ten or more times. V gene TRBV28 combines with J gene TRBJ2-2; D not certain. The CDR3 has 15 residues. V was cut by 3 bases and J by 5 bases, with 13 bases left in between. Germline CDR1 and CDR2: MDHEN and SYDVKM. The CDR3 coding sequence is TGTGCCAGCAGTTTCCGCAGCGTAAGAACCGGGGAGCTGTTTTTT. Its translation: CASSFRSVRTGELFF.

This clonotype has just a few counts. V usage is TRBV10-3 and J usage is TRBJ2-1, with 11 nucleotides matching TRBD2. Germline CDR1 and CDR2: ENHRY and SYGVKD. J lost 7 bases, V lost 5 bases, and 7 bases had no gene match. The CDR3 sequence is 15 residues long. In nucleotides, the CDR3 is TGTGCCATCAGTCCGGGACTAGCGGAGAGGAATGAGCAGTTCTTC. It encodes CAISPGLAERNEQFF.

Worth noting for this clonotype: With a much larger clone just one base away, this may be a read error. Given the absence of the conserved phenylalanine or tryptophan at the CDR3 end, a read error is likely. This chain connects TRBV3-1 to TRBJ2-3; the D is unclear. The V gene's germline CDR1 is LGHDT and CDR2 YNNKEL (reference sequence). The CDR3 consists of 13 residues. The germline V and J ends were trimmed by 1 base and 5 bases, with 7 bases remaining between them. The CDR3 spells CASSQVAGDTQYC. The CDR3, as DNA: TGTGCCAGCAGCCAAGTCGCAGGAGATACGCAGTATTGT.

This clonotype was observed many times. The rearrangement joins TRBV7-9 to TRBJ1-5, with D uncertain. The germline gives CDR1 SEHNR, CDR2 FQNEAQ (reference sequence). The CDR3 length is 12 residues. V lost 4 bases, J lost 4 bases, and 5 bases lay in between. The CDR3 nucleotides read TGTGCCAGCAGCTCCATGAATCAGCCCCAGCATTTT. This translates into CASSSMNQPQHF. Variable domain in full (rest from reference TRBV7-9 and TRBJ1-5): DTGVSQNPRHKITKRGQNVTFRCDPISEHNRLYWYRQTLGQGPEFLTYFQNEAQLEKSRLLSDRFSAERPKGSFSTLEIQRTEQGDSAMYLCASSSMNQPQHFGDGTRLSIL.

Ten or more counts support this clonotype. This rearrangement joins TRBV30 to TRBJ1-1, with 8 nucleotides matching TRBD1. V shed 3 bases and J 2 bases; nucleotides not matched to a gene: 8. The CDR3 contains 15 residues. The germline V gene has CDR1 GTSNPN and CDR2 SVGIG (reference sequence). For the CDR3, the DNA is TGTGCCTGGAGCAGTCCCGGGACAGGAAACACTGAAGCTTTCTTT. It translates to CAWSSPGTGNTEAFF.

The sample holds many counts of this clonotype. The V gene is TRBV7-9, the J gene TRBJ1-6, with D possibly being TRBD1 (5 bases). Germline CDR1 and CDR2: SEHNR and FQNEAQ (reference sequence). This CDR3 is 14 amino acids long. V was shortened by 5 bases and J by 7 bases, with 12 bases between the two germline ends. The CDR3 nucleotides read TGTGCCAGCAGCCAGGGACGGATGAATTCACCCCTCCACTTT. Protein sequence: CASSQGRMNSPLHF.